This T cell receptor beta chain originates from a study of blood T cell repertoires in COVID-19. As for the study in general: Whether acute or convalescent, the COVID-19 samples came from the United States, Italy and Spain.

This CDR3 spans 18 amino acids. J gave up 0 bases and V 6 bases, and 12 bases lay outside the gene matches. CDR1 and CDR2 (germline): SNHLY, FYNNEI. Each participant's cohort was designated according to participant-reported clinical history. The recovered donors of Cohort 3 showed two negative PCRs, clearance, or symptom resolution. The repertoire was sequenced with immunoSEQ multiplex PCR; TCRdb's copy has only in-frame clones and lacks some. The repertoire holds fewer than 350,000 clones, approximately 86% seen once, with approximately 1% in the top ten. Sequences were obtained from PBMCs or T cells enriched from blood (not recorded which). The gene calls are TRBV2 and TRBJ2-7; 12 bases agree with TRBD2. This sequence originates from a woman in her 30s who had recovered from COVID-19. The DNA of the CDR3 is TGTGCCAGCAGGGGTAGACTAGCGGGGGCCCGAATCTCCTACGAGCAGTACTTC. It specifies CASRGRLAGARISYEQYF. The variable domain in full, with the rest retrieved from reference TRBV2 and TRBJ2-7, is EPEVTQTPSHQVTQMGQEVILRCVPISNHLYFYWYRQILGQKVEFLVSFYNNEISEKSEIFDDQFSVERPDGSNFTLKIRSTKLEDSAMYFCASRGRLAGARISYEQYFGPGTRLTVT.